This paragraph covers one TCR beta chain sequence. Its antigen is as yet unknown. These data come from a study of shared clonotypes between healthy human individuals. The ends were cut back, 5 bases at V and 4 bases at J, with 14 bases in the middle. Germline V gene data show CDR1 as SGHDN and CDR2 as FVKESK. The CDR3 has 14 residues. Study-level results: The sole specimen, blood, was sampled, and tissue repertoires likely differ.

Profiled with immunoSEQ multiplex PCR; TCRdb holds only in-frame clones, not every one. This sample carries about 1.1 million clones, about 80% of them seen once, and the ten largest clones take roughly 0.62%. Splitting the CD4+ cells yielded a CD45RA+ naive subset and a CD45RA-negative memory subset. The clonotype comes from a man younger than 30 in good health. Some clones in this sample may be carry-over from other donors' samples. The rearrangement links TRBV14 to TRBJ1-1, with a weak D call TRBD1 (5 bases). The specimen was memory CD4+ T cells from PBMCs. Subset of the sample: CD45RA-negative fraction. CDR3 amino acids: CASSLQGLLTEAFF. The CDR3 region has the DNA TGTGCCAGCAGCTTGCAGGGATTACTCACTGAAGCTTTCTTT.